This T cell receptor (beta chain) appears in the sequencing data of a study of human T cells and chemical hapten exposure. Study at large: Investigators sensitized roughly 2 cm by roughly 2 cm of upper inner arm skin with 2% DPC. Affected patients, primarily female, had alopecia areata, totalis or universalis.

The CDR3 length is 15 residues. Germline V gene lookup returns CDR1 LGHDT and CDR2 YNNKEL (reference sequence). Deletions cut 1 base from V and 1 base from J, with 7 bases between. General study points: PT1 expanded TCR numbers rose with patch test score.

As for this clonotype: Its antigen is not identified.

The library attached unique molecular identifiers to individual cDNA molecules. TCRdb used MiXCR to reprocess the RACE reads, holding one entry per CDR3 protein. The profile shows approximately 320,000 distinct CDR3 sequences, around 5.5% of them singletons. Described time point: pre-sensitization, week 0. Treatment reported: therapeutic diphenylcyclopropenone sensitization with weekly scalp DPC. This TCR came from a woman under 30 with alopecia areata. Some clones in this sample may be carry-over from other donors' samples. The specimen was whole blood, collected in connection with sensitization to the hapten diphenylcyclopropenone (DPC). The chain is built from TRBV3-1 and TRBJ2-2, with D tentatively TRBD1 (5 bases). The CDR3, as DNA: TGTGCCAGCAGCCAAGGGACACTGAACACCGGGGAGCTGTTTTTT. This gives the protein CASSQGTLNTGELFF.